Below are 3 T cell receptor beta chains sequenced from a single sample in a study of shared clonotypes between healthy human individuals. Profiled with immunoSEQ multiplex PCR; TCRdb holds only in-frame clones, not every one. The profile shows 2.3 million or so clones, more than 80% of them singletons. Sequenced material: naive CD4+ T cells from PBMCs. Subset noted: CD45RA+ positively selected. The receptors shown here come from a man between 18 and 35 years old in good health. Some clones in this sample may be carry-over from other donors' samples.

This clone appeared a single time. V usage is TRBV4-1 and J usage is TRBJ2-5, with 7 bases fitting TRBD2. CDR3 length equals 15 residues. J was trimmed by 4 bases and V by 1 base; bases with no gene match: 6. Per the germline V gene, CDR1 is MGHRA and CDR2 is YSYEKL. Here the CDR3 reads CASSQGVAGVETQYF. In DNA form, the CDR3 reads TGCGCCAGCAGCCAAGGGGTGGCGGGAGTAGAGACCCAGTACTTC.

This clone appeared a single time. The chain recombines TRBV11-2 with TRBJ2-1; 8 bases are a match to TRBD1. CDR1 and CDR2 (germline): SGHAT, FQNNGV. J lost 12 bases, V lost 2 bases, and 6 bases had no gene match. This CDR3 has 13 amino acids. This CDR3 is CASSLFAGTGQFF. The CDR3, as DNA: TGTGCCAGCAGCTTATTTGCGGGGACAGGGCAGTTCTTC.

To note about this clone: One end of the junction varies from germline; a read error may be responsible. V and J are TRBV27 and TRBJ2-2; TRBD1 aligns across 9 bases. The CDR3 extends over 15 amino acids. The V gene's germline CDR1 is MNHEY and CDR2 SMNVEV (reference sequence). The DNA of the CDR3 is TGTGCCAGCAGTTTGTACAGGGGGCGCGCCGGGGAGCTGTTTTTC. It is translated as CASSLYRGRAGELFF.